A selection of T cell receptor beta chains follows, all from one sample in a study of blood T cell repertoires in COVID-19. The assay was immunoSEQ multiplex PCR, and TCRdb's table has in-frame clones only and misses some. The data contain roughly 320,000 clones, roughly nine tenths of them singletons. The sequencing input was PBMCs or T cells enriched from blood (not recorded which). The receptors here all came from a woman aged 25 to 39 who had been exposed to COVID-19. The CDR3 runs from the conserved cysteine through the conserved F or W. The order of the fields is J gene, V gene, D gene, clone size, CDR3 DNA, CDR3 protein. The D gene is left open where the match is weak. Expanded clones are given a class, and other clones once, few, many or no size at all.

j_gene: TRBJ2-7; v_gene: TRBV7-2; d_gene: TRBD2; abundance: .; CDR3nt: TGTGCCAGCAGCCCTGCGGGAGGGGACTACGAGCAGTACTTC; CDR3aa: CASSPAGGDYEQYF
j_gene: TRBJ2-2; v_gene: TRBV7-3; d_gene: .; abundance: .; CDR3nt: TGTGCCAGCAGCAGGCAGGACGGGGAGCTGTTTTTT; CDR3aa: CASSRQDGELFF
j_gene: TRBJ2-7; v_gene: TRBV4-1; d_gene: TRBD1; abundance: .; CDR3nt: TGCGCCAGCAAAGACCTAGGGGGCCCGATGGGCGAGCAGTACTTC; CDR3aa: CASKDLGGPMGEQYF
j_gene: TRBJ1-2; v_gene: TRBV4-3; d_gene: .; abundance: .; CDR3nt: TGCGCCAGCAGCCAAGCTCTGGGGCCCCAAACCGGGGGCTACACCTTC; CDR3aa: CASSQALGPQTGGYTF
j_gene: TRBJ2-1; v_gene: TRBV10-2; d_gene: .; abundance: once; CDR3nt: TGCGCCAGCAGCTGGACAGATTCCTACAATGAGCAGTTCTTC; CDR3aa: CASSWTDSYNEQFF
j_gene: TRBJ1-2; v_gene: TRBV24-1; d_gene: .; abundance: .; CDR3nt: TGTGCCACCAGTGATGCGGGGCATGGCTACACCTTC; CDR3aa: CATSDAGHGYTF
j_gene: TRBJ2-7; v_gene: TRBV11-2; d_gene: .; abundance: .; CDR3nt: TGTGCCAGCAGCTTATGGAGGGACTACGAGCAGTACTTC; CDR3aa: CASSLWRDYEQYF
j_gene: TRBJ2-1; v_gene: TRBV6-2/TRBV6-3; d_gene: TRBD2; abundance: once; CDR3nt: TGTGCCAGCAGTTATGGCGGGGGTGTCGATGAGCAGTTCTTC; CDR3aa: CASSYGGGVDEQFF
j_gene: TRBJ2-3; v_gene: TRBV21-1; d_gene: .; abundance: .; CDR3nt: TGTGCCAGCAACCCCGTTCAGGGGGCCGAAGATACGCAGTATTTT; CDR3aa: CASNPVQGAEDTQYF
j_gene: TRBJ2-5; v_gene: TRBV4-2; d_gene: TRBD2; abundance: .; CDR3nt: TGTGCCAGCAGCCAAGAAGCTAGCGGGGGAGACCAAGAGACCCAGTACTTC; CDR3aa: CASSQEASGGDQETQYF
j_gene: TRBJ1-2; v_gene: TRBV7-9; d_gene: TRBD1; abundance: .; CDR3nt: TGTGCCAGCAGCTCGACAGGGGGTTGGTGGGATGGCTACACCTTC; CDR3aa: CASSSTGGWWDGYTF
j_gene: TRBJ2-7; v_gene: TRBV3-1/TRBV3-2; d_gene: .; abundance: .; CDR3nt: TGTGCCAGCAGCCCCCTCGGGGACGAGCAGTACTTC; CDR3aa: CASSPLGDEQYF
j_gene: TRBJ1-1; v_gene: TRBV7-2; d_gene: .; abundance: .; CDR3nt: TGTGCCAGCAGCTTTAGGCGGAGAGGCACTGAAGCTTTCTTT; CDR3aa: CASSFRRRGTEAFF
j_gene: TRBJ2-7; v_gene: TRBV28; d_gene: .; abundance: .; CDR3nt: TGTGCCAGCAGTAAAACCTCCCTGGGCGCCTACGAGCAGTACTTC; CDR3aa: CASSKTSLGAYEQYF
j_gene: TRBJ2-1; v_gene: TRBV9; d_gene: .; abundance: once; CDR3nt: TGTGCCAGCAGCCCCAAAGTCGGTCGGGGCTACAATGAGCAGTTCTTC; CDR3aa: CASSPKVGRGYNEQFF
j_gene: TRBJ1-5; v_gene: TRBV21-1; d_gene: .; abundance: .; CDR3nt: TGTGCCAGCAAAGTACAGGGCGTCAATCAGCCCCAGCATTTT; CDR3aa: CASKVQGVNQPQHF
j_gene: TRBJ1-3; v_gene: TRBV14; d_gene: .; abundance: .; CDR3nt: TGTGCCAGCAGCCAAGATCGGAGAGTCTCTGGAAACACCATATATTTT; CDR3aa: CASSQDRRVSGNTIYF
j_gene: TRBJ2-7; v_gene: TRBV5-6; d_gene: TRBD1; abundance: .; CDR3nt: TGTGCCAGCAGGGGATGGGGACAGGCGTCCTACGAGCAGTACTTC; CDR3aa: CASRGWGQASYEQYF
j_gene: TRBJ1-5; v_gene: TRBV7-9; d_gene: TRBD1; abundance: .; CDR3nt: TGTGCCAGCAGCTCGGGACAGGGACGCAATCAGCCCCAGCATTTT; CDR3aa: CASSSGQGRNQPQHF
j_gene: TRBJ1-2; v_gene: TRBV3-1/TRBV3-2; d_gene: .; abundance: once; CDR3nt: TGTGCCAGCAGCCAAGAGGGGCTCTATGGCTACACCTTC; CDR3aa: CASSQEGLYGYTF
j_gene: TRBJ1-2; v_gene: TRBV5-6; d_gene: .; abundance: .; CDR3nt: TGTGCCAGCAGCCGGGAATGGGGCTACACCTTC; CDR3aa: CASSREWGYTF
j_gene: TRBJ2-3; v_gene: TRBV5-1; d_gene: TRBD1; abundance: once; CDR3nt: TGCGCCAGCAGACAGGGGTCTACAGATACGCAGTATTTT; CDR3aa: CASRQGSTDTQYF
j_gene: TRBJ2-2; v_gene: TRBV28; d_gene: TRBD2; abundance: .; CDR3nt: TGTGCCAGCACCTTCGGGGGGTCCACCGGGGAGCTGTTTTTT; CDR3aa: CASTFGGSTGELFF
j_gene: TRBJ2-6; v_gene: TRBV7-8; d_gene: .; abundance: .; CDR3nt: TGTGCCAGCAGCAGACGACAGGTATCCGGGGCCAACGTCCTGACTTTC; CDR3aa: CASSRRQVSGANVLTF